The clone carrying this TCR beta chain showed up just a few times. Its specificity is not known. The data are from a study of molecular identifiers for immune sequencing clone quantification. Broader study findings: Effector cells kept over 99% of their molecules in clones above 20 RNA copies, while naive cells kept under 1% there.

Between roughly 20,000 and 1,100,000 sorted cells, with 10%, 30% or 50% RNA, yielded naive CD8 libraries. Generation of bulk TCR libraries relied on previously described methods and listed TCR primers. MiXCR, run by TCRdb on the PCR reads, gives a single entry per CDR3 protein. The data hold under 800,000 distinct CDR3 sequences, with 25% observed a single time. This TCR was recovered from a human donor in good health. Some libraries in this study had Jurkat cell RNA spiked in. Sample: naive CD8+ T cells from blood, with Jurkat cell RNA spiked in. Subset in this sample: FACS-sorted CD8+CD4-CCR7+CD45RA+ naive T cells.

The CDR3 nucleotides read TGTGCCAGCAGCCAAGATGAGGGGGGAAACACTGAAGCTTTCTTT. This sequence encodes CASSQDEGGNTEAFF. The rearrangement joins TRBV3-1 to TRBJ1-1, with D possibly matching TRBD1 (6 bases). V dropped 0 bases and J dropped 2 bases, with 10 bases sitting between them. Germline V gene lookup returns CDR1 LGHDT and CDR2 YNNKEL (reference sequence). The CDR3 consists of 15 residues.